The 17 T cell receptor beta chains given below trace back to one sample, sequenced in a study of human T cells and chemical hapten exposure. Time point here: patch test 1, 2 weeks after DPC sensitization. The sample's treatment: therapeutic diphenylcyclopropenone sensitization with weekly scalp DPC. TCRdb used MiXCR to reprocess the RACE reads, holding one entry per CDR3 protein. This repertoire shows under 450,000 distinct CDR3 sequences, more than 4.5% found once; its top ten account for under 3%. This specimen consisted of whole blood, obtained in connection with sensitization to the hapten diphenylcyclopropenone (DPC). The receptors originated from a woman aged 50 to 60 with alopecia areata. Some clones in this sample may be carry-over from other donors' samples.

This clonotype was detected a few times. This chain links TRBV13 with TRBJ2-1, with TRBD1 as a possible D gene (5 bases). Germline V gives CDR1 PRHDT, CDR2 FYEKMQ (reference sequence). The CDR3 consists of 13 residues. Trimming removed 1 base from V and 10 bases from J, with 11 bases in between. The CDR3: CASSLVGDQEQFF. The CDR3 DNA is TGTGCCAGCAGCTTAGTAGGGGATCAGGAGCAGTTCTTC.

This clonotype has a count of ten or more. The chain employs TRBV7-9 and TRBJ1-6, with 8 nucleotides matching TRBD1. Germline lookup yields CDR1 SEHNR and CDR2 FQNEAQ (reference sequence). V was pared by 4 bases and J by 7 bases, with 6 bases of the junction left unmatched. This CDR3 has 15 residues. This chain's CDR3 is CASSSRTGRNSPLHF. CDR3 nucleotides: TGTGCCAGCAGCTCCCGGACAGGGAGGAATTCACCCCTCCACTTT.

The rearrangement uses TRBV20-1 and TRBJ2-3; D might be TRBD2 (5 bases). The CDR3 has 11 amino acids. The germline V gene encodes CDR1 DFQATT and CDR2 SNEGSKA (reference sequence). The CDR3 region has the DNA TGCAGAGGAAAATCGGGGAATACGCAGTATTTT. It specifies CRGKSGNTQYF.

In this sample, this clonotype turned up many times. The V call is TRBV12-3 or TRBV12-4, the J call TRBJ1-6; 10 bases agree with TRBD1. V lost 5 bases and J lost 10; bases outside the gene matches: 8. The CDR3 consists of 15 residues. The CDR3: CASSARDRGRSPLHF. The CDR3 nucleotides are TGTGCCAGCAGTGCGAGGGACAGGGGAAGGTCACCCCTCCACTTT.

CDR3: CSARDGGRVEKLFF. DNA for the CDR3: TGCAGTGCTAGAGATGGGGGGCGAGTCGAAAAACTGTTTTTT. The rearrangement joins TRBV20-1 to TRBJ1-4, with a weak D call TRBD1 (6 bases). The V and J ends lost 0 bases and 8 bases respectively, with 13 bases between them. The CDR3 contains 14 residues. Germline V gene sequence: CDR1 DFQATT, CDR2 SNEGSKA (reference sequence).

The V gene is TRBV7-8, the J gene TRBJ2-1; tentatively, D is TRBD1 or TRBD2 (5 bases each). The germline CDR1 and CDR2 sequences are SGHVS and FQNEAQ. Trimming took off 0 bases at V and 5 bases at J, with 14 bases between the two ends. The CDR3 contains 16 residues. The CDR3 nucleotides read TGTGCCAGCAGCTTAGCCGTCGGGACGCAAGACAATGAGCAGTTCTTC. Amino acid sequence: CASSLAVGTQDNEQFF.

This clonotype showed up just a few times. The DNA of the CDR3 is TGTGCCAGTTTTGACAGGGGGATCTATGGCTACACCTTC. Its translation is CASFDRGIYGYTF. The rearrangement links TRBV19 to TRBJ1-2; the match to TRBD1 covers 9 bases. Losses at the gene ends were 8 bases for V and 4 bases for J; bases not matched to a gene: 5. Per germline, CDR1 LNHDA and CDR2 SQIVND (reference sequence). The CDR3 is made up of 13 amino acids.

This clonotype occurred many times. The chain uses TRBV4-2 and TRBJ1-1; D gene ambiguous. Between the trimmed V and J ends, which lost 4 bases and 6 bases, there was a span of 12 bases. The CDR3 spans 13 residues. Germline V gene data show CDR1 as LGHNA and CDR2 as YNFKEQ. This CDR3 is CASSPREYPEAFF. CDR3 DNA: TGTGCCAGCAGCCCACGGGAGTACCCTGAAGCTTTCTTT.

At least ten counts were recorded for this clonotype. V and J are TRBV2 and TRBJ1-2; D is unclear. CDR3 length equals 11 residues. V was pared by 4 bases and J by 5 bases, with 5 bases between. The germline V gene has CDR1 SNHLY and CDR2 FYNNEI. The CDR3 reads CASSVEYGYTF. In DNA, the CDR3 is TGTGCCAGCAGTGTGGAATATGGCTACACCTTC. Full variable domain (outside the CDR3, taken from reference TRBV2 and TRBJ1-2): EPEVTQTPSHQVTQMGQEVILRCVPISNHLYFYWYRQILGQKVEFLVSFYNNEISEKSEIFDDQFSVERPDGSNFTLKIRSTKLEDSAMYFCASSVEYGYTFGSGTRLTVV.

The CDR3 loop is CASSKGTSGPIRNEQFF. As DNA, the CDR3 is TGTGCCAGCAGTAAAGGGACTAGCGGGCCCATACGGAATGAGCAGTTCTTC. The chain uses TRBV12-3 or TRBV12-4 and TRBJ2-1; 12 nucleotides line up with TRBD2. The CDR3 covers 17 residues. The J segment lost 7 bases and the V segment lost 5 bases, leaving 12 bases of the junction unmatched.

In its sample, this clonotype was seen many times. The chain joins TRBV6-5 to TRBJ2-2; D is undetermined. CDR3 length equals 16 residues. The V end was cut by 0 bases, the J end by 6 bases, with 14 bases between. The germline gives CDR1 MNHEY, CDR2 SVGAGI. The CDR3 loop reads CASSYSVAAVAGELFF. For the CDR3, the DNA is TGTGCCAGCAGTTACTCGGTAGCAGCCGTCGCCGGGGAGCTGTTTTTT.

This clonotype was seen ten or more times. This rearrangement joins TRBV12-3 or TRBV12-4 to TRBJ2-3; 8 bases line up with TRBD2. This CDR3 is 14 amino acids long. V shed 5 bases and J 6 bases; nucleotides not matched to a gene: 7. The CDR3 loop reads CASSPGTRPDTQYF. In DNA, the CDR3 is TGTGCCAGCAGTCCCGGGACTAGGCCCGATACGCAGTATTTT.

The genes are TRBV7-9 and TRBJ2-7, with TRBD2 identical over 7 bases. Germline CDR1 reads SEHNR; CDR2 reads FQNEAQ (reference sequence). V lost 5 bases, J lost 5 bases, and 12 bases stayed unmatched. The CDR3 consists of 15 residues. CDR3 nucleotide sequence: TGTGCCAGCAGCCCTAGGGTCGGGGGGAAGAACGAGCAGTACTTC. Amino acids: CASSPRVGGKNEQYF. The complete variable domain, with remaining parts taken from reference TRBV7-9 and TRBJ2-7, reads DTGVSQNPRHKITKRGQNVTFRCDPISEHNRLYWYRQTLGQGPEFLTYFQNEAQLEKSRLLSDRFSAERPKGSFSTLEIQRTEQGDSAMYLCASSPRVGGKNEQYFGPGTRLTVT.

CDR3 DNA sequence: TGTGCCAGCAGCACGCCGGGACTCAAAAAAGAGACCCAGTACTTC. Protein product: CASSTPGLKKETQYF. The chain couples TRBV2 to TRBJ2-5; possible D gene TRBD2, 6 bases. The ends were cut back, 6 bases at V and 3 bases at J, with 17 bases in the middle. CDR1 is SNHLY and CDR2 is FYNNEI in the germline V gene. There are 15 residues in the CDR3.

This clonotype was seen many times. This chain connects TRBV15 to TRBJ2-1; no definite D call. CDR3 length: 11 amino acids. V dropped 0 bases and J dropped 13 bases, with 7 bases sitting between them. Germline lookup yields CDR1 LNHNV and CDR2 YYDKDF (reference sequence). The CDR3 nucleotides read TGTGCCACCAGCAGAGATCTCCATCAGTTCTTC. It translates to CATSRDLHQFF.

The V gene is TRBV7-9, the J gene TRBJ2-5, with D maybe TRBD2 (5 bases). V lost 2 bases, J lost 5 bases, and 15 bases lay in between. The CDR3 spans 15 residues. Germline V gives CDR1 SEHNR, CDR2 FQNEAQ (reference sequence). In nucleotides, the CDR3 is TGTGCCAGCAGCTTAAGCGGACGAACCCCGGAGACCCAGTACTTC. It codes for CASSLSGRTPETQYF.

There are many counts of this clonotype. This chain connects TRBV12-3 or TRBV12-4 to TRBJ2-5; D is undetermined. V was trimmed by 5 bases and J by 0 bases, leaving 10 bases between them. The CDR3 extends over 14 amino acids. This CDR3 reads CASSPGRHQETQYF. The CDR3 coding sequence is TGTGCCAGCAGTCCCGGGCGTCACCAAGAGACCCAGTACTTC.